The source of this TCR beta chain is a study of molecular identifiers for immune sequencing clone quantification. In this sample, this clonotype turned up many times. Its cognate antigen is unknown. The germline gives CDR1 SEHNR, CDR2 FQNEAQ (reference sequence). This CDR3 comprises 12 residues. The V and J ends lost 4 bases and 6 bases respectively, with 10 bases between them. Study results and limitations: Detecting spiked Jurkat TCR RNA from one cell among about a million naive cells was reportedly possible. Among effectors, clones above 20 RNA copies held over 98% of molecules; among naive cells, under 1%.

Based on a CD8+CD4-CCR7+CD45RA+ profile, naive CD8 T cells were sorted. The bulk TCR libraries were made with methods described before and with listed TCR primers. MiXCR, run by TCRdb on the PCR reads, gives a single entry per CDR3 protein. This table holds about 630,000 distinct CDR3 sequences, roughly 23% found once. The J gene is TRBJ2-7, the V gene TRBV7-9; tentatively, D is TRBD1 (6 bases). This TCR was recovered from a human donor in good health. Some libraries in this study had Jurkat cell RNA spiked in. Sample: naive CD8+ T cells from blood, with Jurkat cell RNA spiked in. Described subset: FACS-sorted CD8+CD4-CCR7+CD45RA+ naive T cells. DNA for the CDR3: TGTGCCAGCAGCTACGGACAGTCCGAGCAGTACTTC. This gives the protein CASSYGQSEQYF.